This TCR beta chain derives from a study of T-cell reconstitution after alpha-beta-depleted transplantation in children. This clonotype was seen repeatedly, ten times or more. It was with unique molecular identifiers that the TCRbeta library was prepared. TCRdb re-called the PCR reads with MiXCR, one entry per CDR3 protein. The table lists approximately 100,000 distinct CDR3 sequences, 12% of them singletons. The CDR3 extends over 13 amino acids. Per germline, CDR1 SGHTA and CDR2 FQGNSA. Trimming shortened V by 5 bases and J by 1 base, and 8 bases separated the two germline ends. V usage is TRBV7-2 and J usage is TRBJ1-1; D uncertain. The source is a human donor who donated a stem cell graft to a child with inherited bone marrow failure. This sample comprised PBMCs from the stem cell graft donor, obtained from the stem cell graft. The CDR3 nucleotides read TGTGCCAGCAGCCGCGGGAGGAACACTGAAGCTTTCTTT. It encodes CASSRGRNTEAFF.